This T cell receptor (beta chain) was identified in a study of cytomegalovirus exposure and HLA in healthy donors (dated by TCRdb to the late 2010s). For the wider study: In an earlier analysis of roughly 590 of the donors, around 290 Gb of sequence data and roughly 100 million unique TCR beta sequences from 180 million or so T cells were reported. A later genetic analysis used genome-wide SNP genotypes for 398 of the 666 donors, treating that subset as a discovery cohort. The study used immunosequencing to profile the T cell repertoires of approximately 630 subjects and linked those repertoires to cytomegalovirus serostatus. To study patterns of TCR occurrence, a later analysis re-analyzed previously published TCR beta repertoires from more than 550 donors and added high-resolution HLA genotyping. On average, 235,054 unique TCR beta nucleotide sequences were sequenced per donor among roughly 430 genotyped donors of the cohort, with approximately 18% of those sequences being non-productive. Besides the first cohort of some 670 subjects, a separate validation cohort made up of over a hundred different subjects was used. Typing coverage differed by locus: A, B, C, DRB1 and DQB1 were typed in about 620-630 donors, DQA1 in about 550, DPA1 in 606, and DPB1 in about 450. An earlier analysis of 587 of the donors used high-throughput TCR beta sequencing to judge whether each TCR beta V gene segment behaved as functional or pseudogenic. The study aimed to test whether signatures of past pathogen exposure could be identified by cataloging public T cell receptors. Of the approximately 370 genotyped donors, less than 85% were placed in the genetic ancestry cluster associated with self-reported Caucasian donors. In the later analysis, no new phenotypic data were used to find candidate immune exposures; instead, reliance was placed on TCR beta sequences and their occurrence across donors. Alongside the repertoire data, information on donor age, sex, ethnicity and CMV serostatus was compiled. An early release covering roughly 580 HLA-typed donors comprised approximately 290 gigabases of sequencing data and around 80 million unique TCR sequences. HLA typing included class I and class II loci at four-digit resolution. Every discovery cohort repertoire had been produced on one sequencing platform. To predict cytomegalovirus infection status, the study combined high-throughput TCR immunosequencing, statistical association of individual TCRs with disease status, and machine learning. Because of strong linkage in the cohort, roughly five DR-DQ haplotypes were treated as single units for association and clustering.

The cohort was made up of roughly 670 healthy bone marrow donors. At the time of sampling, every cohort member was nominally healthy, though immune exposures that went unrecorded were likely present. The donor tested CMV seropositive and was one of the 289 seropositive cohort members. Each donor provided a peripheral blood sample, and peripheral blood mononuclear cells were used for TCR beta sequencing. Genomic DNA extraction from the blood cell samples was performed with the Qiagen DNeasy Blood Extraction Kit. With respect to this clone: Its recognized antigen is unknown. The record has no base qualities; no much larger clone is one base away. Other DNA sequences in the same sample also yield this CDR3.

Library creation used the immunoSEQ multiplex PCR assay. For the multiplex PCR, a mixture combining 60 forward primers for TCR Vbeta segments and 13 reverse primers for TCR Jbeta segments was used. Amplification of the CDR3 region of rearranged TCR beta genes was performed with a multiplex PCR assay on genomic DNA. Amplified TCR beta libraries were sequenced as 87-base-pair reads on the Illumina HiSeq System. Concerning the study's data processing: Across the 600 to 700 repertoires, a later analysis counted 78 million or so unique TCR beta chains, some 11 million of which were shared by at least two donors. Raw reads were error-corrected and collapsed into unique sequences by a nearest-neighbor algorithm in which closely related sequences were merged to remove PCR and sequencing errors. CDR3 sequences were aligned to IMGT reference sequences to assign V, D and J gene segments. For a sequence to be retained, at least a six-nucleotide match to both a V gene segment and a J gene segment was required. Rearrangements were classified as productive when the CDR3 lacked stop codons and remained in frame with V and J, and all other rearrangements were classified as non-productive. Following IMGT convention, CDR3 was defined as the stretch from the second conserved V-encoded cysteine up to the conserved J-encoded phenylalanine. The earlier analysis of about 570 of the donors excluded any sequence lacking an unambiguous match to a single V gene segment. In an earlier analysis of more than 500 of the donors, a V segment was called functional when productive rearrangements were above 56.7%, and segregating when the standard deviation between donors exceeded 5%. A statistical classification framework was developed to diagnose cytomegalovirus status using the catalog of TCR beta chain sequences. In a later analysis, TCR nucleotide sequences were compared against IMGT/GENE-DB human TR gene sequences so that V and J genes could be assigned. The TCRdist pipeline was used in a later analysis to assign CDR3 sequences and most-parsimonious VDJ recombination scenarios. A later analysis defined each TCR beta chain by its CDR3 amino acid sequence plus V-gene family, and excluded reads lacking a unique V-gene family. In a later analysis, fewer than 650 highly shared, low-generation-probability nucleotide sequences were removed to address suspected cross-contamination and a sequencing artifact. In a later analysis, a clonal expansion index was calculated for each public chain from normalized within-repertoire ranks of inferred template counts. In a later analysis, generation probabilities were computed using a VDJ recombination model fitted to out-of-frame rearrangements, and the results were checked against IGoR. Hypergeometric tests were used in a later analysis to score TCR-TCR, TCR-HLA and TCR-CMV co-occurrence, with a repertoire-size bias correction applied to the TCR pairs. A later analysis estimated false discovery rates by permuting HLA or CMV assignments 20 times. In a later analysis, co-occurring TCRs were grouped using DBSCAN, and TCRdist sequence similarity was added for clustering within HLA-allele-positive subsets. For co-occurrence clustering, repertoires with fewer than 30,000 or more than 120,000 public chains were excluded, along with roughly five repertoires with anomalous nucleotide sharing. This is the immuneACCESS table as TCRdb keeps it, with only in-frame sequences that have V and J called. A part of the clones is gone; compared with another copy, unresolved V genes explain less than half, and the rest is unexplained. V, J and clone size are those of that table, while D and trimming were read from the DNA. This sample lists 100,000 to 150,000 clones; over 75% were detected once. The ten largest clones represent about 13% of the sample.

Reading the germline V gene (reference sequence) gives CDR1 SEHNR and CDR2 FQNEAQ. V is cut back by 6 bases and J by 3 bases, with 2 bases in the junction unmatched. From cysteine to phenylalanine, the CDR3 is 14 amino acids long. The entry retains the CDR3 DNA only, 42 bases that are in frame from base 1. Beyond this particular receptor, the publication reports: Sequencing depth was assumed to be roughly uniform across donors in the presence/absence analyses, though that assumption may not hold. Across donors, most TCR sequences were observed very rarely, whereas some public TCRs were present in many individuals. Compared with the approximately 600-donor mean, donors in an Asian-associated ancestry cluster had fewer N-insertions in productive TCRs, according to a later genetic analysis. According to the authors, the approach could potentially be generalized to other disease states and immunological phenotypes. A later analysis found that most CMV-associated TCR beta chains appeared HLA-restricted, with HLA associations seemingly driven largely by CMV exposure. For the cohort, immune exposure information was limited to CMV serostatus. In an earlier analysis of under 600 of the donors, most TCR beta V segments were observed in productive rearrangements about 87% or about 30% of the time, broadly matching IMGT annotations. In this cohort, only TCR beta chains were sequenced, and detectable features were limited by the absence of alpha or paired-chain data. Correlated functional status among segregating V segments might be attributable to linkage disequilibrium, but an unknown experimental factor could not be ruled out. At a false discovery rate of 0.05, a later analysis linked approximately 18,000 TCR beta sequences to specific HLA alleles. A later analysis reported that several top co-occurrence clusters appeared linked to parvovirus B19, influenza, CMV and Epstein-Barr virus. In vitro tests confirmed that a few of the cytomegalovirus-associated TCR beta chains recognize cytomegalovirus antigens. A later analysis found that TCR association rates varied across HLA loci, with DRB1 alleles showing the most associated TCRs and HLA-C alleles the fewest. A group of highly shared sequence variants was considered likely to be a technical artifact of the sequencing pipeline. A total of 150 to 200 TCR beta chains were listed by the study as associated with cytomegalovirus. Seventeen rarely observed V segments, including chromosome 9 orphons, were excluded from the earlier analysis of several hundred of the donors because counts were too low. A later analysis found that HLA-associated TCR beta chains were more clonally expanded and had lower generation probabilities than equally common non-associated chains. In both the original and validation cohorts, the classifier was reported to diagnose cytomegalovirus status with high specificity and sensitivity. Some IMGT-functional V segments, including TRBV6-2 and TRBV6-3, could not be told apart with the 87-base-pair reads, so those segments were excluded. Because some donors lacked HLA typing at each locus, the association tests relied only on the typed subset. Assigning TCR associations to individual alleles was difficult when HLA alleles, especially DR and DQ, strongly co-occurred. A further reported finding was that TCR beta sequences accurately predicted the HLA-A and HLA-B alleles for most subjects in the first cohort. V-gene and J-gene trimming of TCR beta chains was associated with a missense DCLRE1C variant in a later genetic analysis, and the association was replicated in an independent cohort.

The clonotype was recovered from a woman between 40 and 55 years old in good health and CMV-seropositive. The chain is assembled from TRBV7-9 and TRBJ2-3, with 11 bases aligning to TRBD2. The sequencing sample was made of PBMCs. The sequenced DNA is TGTGCCAGCAGTCCTAGCGGGAGGACAGATACGCAGTATTTT. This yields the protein CASSPSGRTDTQYF.